These 25 T cell receptor beta chains were all obtained from the same sample, sequenced in a study of metastatic and nonmetastatic thyroid tumors. Patients had received no treatment of any kind before thyroid surgery. TCRdb re-called the PCR reads with MiXCR. The table shows 43,000 or so clones, with more than 20% occurring only once. Source material: blood. All receptors come from a male donor with papillary thyroid cancer or a benign thyroid nodule (not recorded which). Some clones in this sample may be carry-over from other donors' samples.

This clone was detected only once. The chain uses TRBV7-2 and TRBJ1-1; D might be TRBD1 (5 bases). CDR1 SGHTA and CDR2 FQGNSA come from the germline V gene. The CDR3 sequence is 13 residues long. V was trimmed by 5 bases and J by 2 bases, leaving 9 bases between them. The CDR3 bases are TGTGCCAGCAGCCGAGACAGAAACACTGAAGCTTTCTTT. The encoded protein is CASSRDRNTEAFF.

In this sample, this clone turned up many times. This chain uses TRBV6-2 or TRBV6-3 with TRBJ2-4; 7 nucleotides match TRBD2. Germline-derived CDR1 and CDR2 are MNHEY and SVGEGT. V dropped 6 bases and J dropped 8; count of bases not matched to a gene: 13. The CDR3 consists of 15 residues. CDR3 sequence (DNA): TGTGCCAGCAGACCAGCGGGAAGGATTTGGGACATTCAGTACTTC. Amino acid sequence: CASRPAGRIWDIQYF.

This clone was counted many times. The V call is TRBV19, the J call TRBJ1-2; a weak D match, TRBD1 (5 bases). Germline V lookup: CDR1 LNHDA, CDR2 SQIVND (reference sequence). Trimming shortened V by 6 bases and J by 3 bases, and 17 bases separated the two germline ends. The CDR3 runs to 15 residues. The DNA of the CDR3 is TGTGCCAGTAGGGGCCGGGACCAAAATTACTATGGCTACACCTTC. It encodes CASRGRDQNYYGYTF.

The rearrangement links TRBV11-2 to TRBJ1-1, with TRBD1 matching 7 bases. The CDR3 is 15 amino acids. Trimming removed 5 bases from V and 5 bases from J; junction bases left unmatched: 11. Per the germline V gene, CDR1 is SGHAT and CDR2 is FQNNGV. For the CDR3, the DNA is TGTGCCAGCAGCCCACAGGGGCAGTGGGGGACTGAAGCTTTCTTT. Protein product: CASSPQGQWGTEAFF.

V and J are TRBV7-8 and TRBJ2-2, with D perhaps being TRBD1 or TRBD2 (7 bases each). The germline V gene has CDR1 SGHVS and CDR2 FQNEAQ. Trimming left V 2 bases short and J 7 bases short, with 14 bases between. This CDR3 has 15 amino acids. CDR3 protein: CASSLPQGGNGELFF. CDR3 DNA sequence: TGTGCCAGCAGCTTACCGCAGGGGGGGAACGGGGAGCTGTTTTTT.

CDR3 loop: CASSIHGAKTLINGYTF. The CDR3 DNA follows: TGTGCCAGCAGCATTCATGGGGCCAAAACATTGATTAATGGCTACACCTTC. The chain links TRBV11-2 to TRBJ1-2, with TRBD1 as a possible D gene (5 bases). The germline gives CDR1 SGHAT, CDR2 FQNNGV. The CDR3 spans 17 residues. Trimming removed 5 bases at V and 6 bases at J, with 25 bases between.

The chain joins TRBV4-1 to TRBJ1-6, with a weak D call TRBD1 (5 bases). This CDR3 comprises 13 residues. V dropped 10 bases and J dropped 5 bases, with 12 bases sitting between them. Germline V CDR1 and CDR2: MGHRA, YSYEKL. The CDR3 region is CATADRDNSPLHF. The CDR3 DNA sequence: TGCGCCACCGCCGACAGAGATAATTCACCCCTCCACTTT.

This clone was picked up a small number of times. The rearrangement links TRBV6-2 or TRBV6-3 to TRBJ2-7, with D perhaps being TRBD1 or TRBD2 (6 bases each). V was shortened by 4 bases and J by 6 bases, with 10 bases between the two germline ends. The CDR3 spans 12 residues. Germline V gene data show CDR1 as MNHEY and CDR2 as SVGEGT. In nucleotides, the CDR3 is TGTGCCAGCAGTTCGGGGGCCTCCGAGCAGTACTTC. Protein product: CASSSGASEQYF.

The genes are TRBV12-3 or TRBV12-4 and TRBJ2-3; 11 bases are shared with TRBD2. The CDR3 spans 15 residues. With 2 bases clipped from V and 3 bases from J, the junction kept 1 base outside the gene matches. CDR3 nucleotides: TGTGCCAGCAGTTTATCTAGCGGGAGGACAGATACGCAGTATTTT. It translates to CASSLSSGRTDTQYF.

This clone was found many times. The gene calls are TRBV20-1 and TRBJ2-1; 8 positions agree with TRBD1. CDR1 and CDR2 (germline): DFQATT, SNEGSKA (reference sequence). Trimming took 3 bases from V and 5 from J; bases not matched to a gene: 9. The CDR3 is 15 amino acids. The CDR3: CSARSTGAINNEQFF. CDR3 DNA sequence: TGCAGTGCTAGGTCGACAGGGGCTATCAACAATGAGCAGTTCTTC.

This clone was observed at least ten times. A much larger clone sits a single nucleotide away, making a read error possible. Different DNA sequences within this sample yield the same CDR3. V usage is TRBV7-8 and J usage is TRBJ2-1; weak D call: TRBD2 (6 bases). Germline lookup yields CDR1 SGHVS and CDR2 FQNEAQ. The CDR3 loop spans 13 amino acids. V was shortened by 5 bases and J by 12 bases, with 17 bases between the two germline ends. CDR3 DNA sequence: TGTGCCAGCAGCCCCCGGGAGCAGGGAGGGCAGTTCTTC. As protein: CASSPREQGGQFF.

Ten or more counts support this clone. The V and J genes are TRBV5-1 and TRBJ2-1, with D possibly being TRBD1 or TRBD2 (6 bases each). The ends were cut back, 7 bases at V and 8 bases at J, with 19 bases in the middle. The CDR3 consists of 14 residues. The germline CDR1 and CDR2 sequences are SGHRS and YFSETQ. The CDR3 region is CASVPYGGHDEQFF. DNA of the CDR3: TGCGCCAGCGTACCATACGGGGGCCACGATGAGCAGTTCTTC.

The gene calls are TRBV12-3 or TRBV12-4 and TRBJ1-2; 7 bases agree with TRBD1. Trimming removed 6 bases from V and 3 bases from J; junction bases left unmatched: 10. The CDR3 covers 15 residues. This CDR3 reads CASRSDRVGHYGYTF. CDR3 nucleotides: TGTGCCAGCAGGAGCGACAGGGTAGGGCACTATGGCTACACCTTC.

This clone was counted many times. V gene TRBV9 combines with J gene TRBJ1-1; D is ambiguous. The germline CDR1 and CDR2 sequences are SGDLS and YYNGEE. The CDR3 contains 14 residues. Trimming took 4 bases from V and 2 from J, leaving 12 bases between them. DNA for the CDR3: TGTGCCAGCAGCACCGGGAGTTCCAACACTGAAGCTTTCTTT. Translating gives CASSTGSSNTEAFF.

This clone was recorded many times. The chain links TRBV19 to TRBJ1-1; 9 bases map to TRBD1. The CDR3 extends over 15 amino acids. Germline loops: CDR1 LNHDA, CDR2 SQIVND (reference sequence). V trimming: 8 bases; J trimming: 2 bases; junction bases outside the gene matches: 9. The CDR3 reads CASRPATGGNTEAFF. The CDR3 bases are TGTGCCAGTCGACCCGCCACAGGGGGCAACACTGAAGCTTTCTTT.

The chain uses TRBV6-1 and TRBJ2-7; 7 bases map to TRBD2. Unmatched junction bases numbered 12, after V lost 7 bases and J lost 6 bases. This CDR3 contains 14 residues. Germline assignment: CDR1 MNHNS and CDR2 SASEGT. CDR3 coding DNA: TGTGCCAGCACCAAACCCGGGGGGATGAGCGAGCAGTACTTC. It translates to CASTKPGGMSEQYF.

The chain links TRBV7-2 to TRBJ2-2; possible D gene TRBD1, 5 bases. V was cut by 0 bases and J by 7 bases, with 12 bases left in between. There are 15 residues in the CDR3. Germline V lookup: CDR1 SGHTA, CDR2 FQGNSA. The CDR3 nucleotides are TGTGCCAGCAGCTTAGCGTGTCAGGGCATCGGGGAGCTGTTTTTT. Protein sequence: CASSLACQGIGELFF.

Comments on this clone: Possible read error: a much larger clone is one base away. The chain uses TRBV5-1 and TRBJ2-5; 9 positions match TRBD1. The V gene's germline CDR1 is SGHRS and CDR2 YFSETQ. The CDR3 is made up of 15 amino acids. The DNA for the CDR3 is TGCGCCAGCAGCTCTGGACAGACAGGGGGAGAGGCCCAGTACTTC. Its protein product is CASSSGQTGGEAQYF.

Many counts were recorded for this clone. The J gene is TRBJ2-5, the V gene TRBV19, with D possibly TRBD1 on 5 matching bases. There are 14 residues in the CDR3. Germline V gives CDR1 LNHDA, CDR2 SQIVND (reference sequence). Trimming removed 3 bases at V and 2 bases at J, with 10 bases between. CDR3 in amino acids: CASSIREGQETQYF. CDR3 nucleotides: TGTGCCAGTAGTATCAGGGAAGGACAAGAGACCCAGTACTTC. The whole variable domain, remainder taken from reference TRBV19 and TRBJ2-5, is DGGITQSPKYLFRKEGQNVTLSCEQNLNHDAMYWYRQDPGQGLRLIYYSQIVNDFQKGDIAEGYSVSREKKESFPLTVTSAQKNPTAFYLCASSIREGQETQYFGPGTRLLVL.

At least ten counts were recorded for this clone. The chain couples TRBV6-1 to TRBJ1-1, with D unresolved. The CDR3 consists of 13 residues. V was cut by 10 bases and J by 1 base, with 13 bases left in between. Germline V gives CDR1 MNHNS, CDR2 SASEGT. In DNA, the CDR3 is TGTGCCACCAGCGGGTTAGCGAACACTGAAGCTTTCTTT. It yields the protein CATSGLANTEAFF.

The chain couples TRBV18 to TRBJ1-1; TRBD1 is a possible D gene (6 bases). The CDR3 totals 13 residues. Trimming took off 0 bases at V and 8 bases at J, with 10 bases between the two ends. CDR1 KGHSH and CDR2 LQKENI come from the germline V gene. CDR3 in DNA: TGTGCCAGCTCACCACCGTCGGGGGCGGAAGCTTTCTTT. This sequence encodes CASSPPSGAEAFF.

There are a few counts of this clone. V and J are TRBV6-1 and TRBJ2-7; TRBD1 agrees at 9 bases. CDR3 size: 12 residues. Trimming at V came to 7 bases and at J to 6 bases, leaving 4 bases not matched to a gene. CDR1 MNHNS and CDR2 SASEGT come from the germline V gene. This chain's CDR3 is CASIGTGFEQYF. Here the CDR3 DNA reads TGTGCCAGCATAGGGACAGGGTTCGAGCAGTACTTC.

The table lists this clone with many counts. The CDR3 coding sequence is TGTGCCAGCAGCCCTGACACCTTGATTATAGGCTACACCTTC. This translates into CASSPDTLIIGYTF. The chain is built from TRBV5-6 and TRBJ1-2; no clear D. V lost 4 bases to trimming and J lost 8 bases, with 18 bases between them. Germline V gene data show CDR1 as SGHDT and CDR2 as YYEEEE. The CDR3 sequence is 14 residues long.

V usage is TRBV5-1 and J usage is TRBJ1-1, with no clear D. Germline CDR1 SGHRS, CDR2 YFSETQ. The V end was cut by 4 bases, the J end by 7 bases, with 11 bases between. The CDR3 length is 12 residues. The DNA for the CDR3 is TGCGCCAGCAGCGCCACCTTAGATGAAGCTTTCTTT. Its translation is CASSATLDEAFF.

This clone was detected many times. This sequence joins TRBV3-1 and TRBJ2-3; tentative D call: TRBD1 (5 bases). With 0 bases removed from V and 5 bases from J, the gap between germline ends came to 6 bases. The CDR3 loop spans 13 amino acids. The germline V gene encodes CDR1 LGHDT and CDR2 YNNKEL (reference sequence). CDR3 nucleotide sequence: TGTGCCAGCAGCCAAGACAGGGAAGATACGCAGTATTTT. Translated, it gives CASSQDREDTQYF.